The rows below give T cell receptor beta chains drawn from one sample of a study of spatial heterogeneity in lung cancer. MiXCR, run by TCRdb on the 5' RACE reads, gives a single entry per CDR3 protein. This repertoire shows roughly 30,000 distinct CDR3 sequences, 10% found once; its top ten account for about 30%. The sample was PBMCs, taken at follow-up. These receptors were obtained from a female donor with early-stage non-small cell lung cancer. CDR3s include the opening cysteine and the closing phenylalanine or tryptophan. Each record gives: J gene, CDR3 length, clone size, V gene, D gene, CDR3 DNA, CDR3 protein. D genes are given only for firm matches. The listing skips clone size in some rows; elsewhere it reads once, few, many or a size class.

j_call: TRBJ2-1
cdr3_length: 11
clone_size: few
v_call: TRBV5-1
d_call: TRBD2
cdr3_nt: TGCGCCAGCAGCGCGGGACTAGAGCAGTTCTTC
cdr3_aa: CASSAGLEQFF

j_call: TRBJ1-5
cdr3_length: 13
clone_size: many
v_call: TRBV29-1
d_call: -
cdr3_nt: TGCAGCGTTCGGCAGGGTGAAGGTCAGCCCCAGCATTTT
cdr3_aa: CSVRQGEGQPQHF

j_call: TRBJ2-3
cdr3_length: 16
clone_size: -
v_call: TRBV12-3/TRBV12-4
d_call: TRBD1
cdr3_nt: TGTGCCAGCAGCCCAAACGAGCAGGGGGCTTTAGATACGCAGTATTTT
cdr3_aa: CASSPNEQGALDTQYF

j_call: TRBJ2-1
cdr3_length: 15
clone_size: many
v_call: TRBV7-9
d_call: TRBD2
cdr3_nt: TGTGCCAGCAGCTTTGGACTAGCGGGATACAATGAGCAGTTCTTC
cdr3_aa: CASSFGLAGYNEQFF

j_call: TRBJ2-7
cdr3_length: 15
clone_size: many
v_call: TRBV28
d_call: TRBD2
cdr3_nt: TGTGCCAGCACCGTGGTAGCGGGGGGCTCCTACGAGCAGTACTTC
cdr3_aa: CASTVVAGGSYEQYF

j_call: TRBJ1-2
cdr3_length: 15
clone_size: -
v_call: TRBV29-1
d_call: -
cdr3_nt: TGCAGCGTTGACCCATTTCTGGACCGAAACTATGGCTACACCTTC
cdr3_aa: CSVDPFLDRNYGYTF

j_call: TRBJ1-1
cdr3_length: 14
clone_size: few
v_call: TRBV7-8
d_call: -
cdr3_nt: TGTGCCAGCAGCTTAGCGCGGACGAACACTGAAGCTTTCTTT
cdr3_aa: CASSLARTNTEAFF

j_call: TRBJ2-5
cdr3_length: 14
clone_size: many
v_call: TRBV29-1
d_call: TRBD1
cdr3_nt: TGCAGCGTTTGGGACAGGTCCACCATCGAGACCCAGTACTTC
cdr3_aa: CSVWDRSTIETQYF

j_call: TRBJ2-1
cdr3_length: 16
clone_size: few
v_call: TRBV28
d_call: TRBD2
cdr3_nt: TGTGCCAGCAGTCTCGGTAGCGGGGGGGCGGCGTCGGGGCAGTTCTTC
cdr3_aa: CASSLGSGGAASGQFF

j_call: TRBJ1-4
cdr3_length: 16
clone_size: many
v_call: TRBV5-1
d_call: -
cdr3_nt: TGCGCCAGCAGCGAGTGGTCCCAAAATAGTCGTGAAAAACTGTTTTTT
cdr3_aa: CASSEWSQNSREKLFF

j_call: TRBJ2-7
cdr3_length: 13
clone_size: many
v_call: TRBV7-8
d_call: -
cdr3_nt: TGTGCCAGCAGCGGGAGAGGGGGCTACGAGCAGTACTTC
cdr3_aa: CASSGRGGYEQYF

j_call: TRBJ1-2
cdr3_length: 14
clone_size: many
v_call: TRBV10-3
d_call: -
cdr3_nt: TGTGCCATCAGCCCTAGGGGGGGCAACTATGGCTACACCTTC
cdr3_aa: CAISPRGGNYGYTF

j_call: TRBJ2-3
cdr3_length: 12
clone_size: -
v_call: TRBV5-1
d_call: -
cdr3_nt: TGCGCCAGCAGCTTGGGGGCACCTACGCAGTATTTT
cdr3_aa: CASSLGAPTQYF

j_call: TRBJ2-1
cdr3_length: 15
clone_size: many
v_call: TRBV6-1
d_call: TRBD2
cdr3_nt: TGTGCCAGCAGTTTTAGCGGGGACTCCTACAATGAGCAGTTCTTC
cdr3_aa: CASSFSGDSYNEQFF

j_call: TRBJ1-2
cdr3_length: 14
clone_size: many
v_call: TRBV11-1
d_call: -
cdr3_nt: TGTGCCAGCAGCGTCGGCGATTCTTTATACGGCTACACCTTC
cdr3_aa: CASSVGDSLYGYTF

j_call: TRBJ1-4
cdr3_length: 13
clone_size: many
v_call: TRBV6-2/TRBV6-3
d_call: TRBD1
cdr3_nt: TGTGCCAGCACCCTGACAGGGACTGAAAAACTGTTTTTT
cdr3_aa: CASTLTGTEKLFF

j_call: TRBJ1-2
cdr3_length: 12
clone_size: many
v_call: TRBV28
d_call: -
cdr3_nt: TGTGCCAGCCGGGAAGCTAACTATGGCTACACCTTC
cdr3_aa: CASREANYGYTF

j_call: TRBJ2-2
cdr3_length: 13
clone_size: -
v_call: TRBV20-1
d_call: -
cdr3_nt: TGCAGTGCTCCGGACAGGAACACCGGGGAGCTGTTTTTT
cdr3_aa: CSAPDRNTGELFF

j_call: TRBJ1-5
cdr3_length: 16
clone_size: -
v_call: TRBV15
d_call: -
cdr3_nt: TGTGCCACCAGCAACTCAGGGATTTGGGGCAATCAGCCCCAGCATTTT
cdr3_aa: CATSNSGIWGNQPQHF

j_call: TRBJ2-1
cdr3_length: 13
clone_size: many
v_call: TRBV19
d_call: -
cdr3_nt: TGTGCCAGTAGTATGAGGACCGACAATGAGCAGTTCTTC
cdr3_aa: CASSMRTDNEQFF

j_call: TRBJ2-5
cdr3_length: 12
clone_size: many
v_call: TRBV20-1
d_call: -
cdr3_nt: TGCAGTGCTAGACTCGCCGACAGCGTCGGATACTTC
cdr3_aa: CSARLADSVGYF

j_call: TRBJ1-6
cdr3_length: 13
clone_size: many
v_call: TRBV6-6
d_call: -
cdr3_nt: TGTGCCAGCAGTTACTCGACGAATTCACCCCTCCACTTT
cdr3_aa: CASSYSTNSPLHF

j_call: TRBJ2-2
cdr3_length: 14
clone_size: -
v_call: TRBV6-1
d_call: -
cdr3_nt: TGTGCCAGCAGACTGGACAGAACCACCGGGGAGCTGTTTTTT
cdr3_aa: CASRLDRTTGELFF

j_call: TRBJ2-7
cdr3_length: 13
clone_size: -
v_call: TRBV5-1
d_call: -
cdr3_nt: TGCGCCAGCAGCACGAACGGCCCCTACGAGCAGTACTTC
cdr3_aa: CASSTNGPYEQYF

j_call: TRBJ1-5
cdr3_length: 15
clone_size: -
v_call: TRBV20-1
d_call: TRBD1
cdr3_nt: TGCAGTGCTAGTGGGGACAGGGGAAGCAATCAGCCCCAGCATTTT
cdr3_aa: CSASGDRGSNQPQHF

j_call: TRBJ2-7
cdr3_length: 15
clone_size: -
v_call: TRBV28
d_call: -
cdr3_nt: TGTGCCAGCAGTTTATTGGCTGGGAGCTCCTACGAGCAGTACTTC
cdr3_aa: CASSLLAGSSYEQYF

j_call: TRBJ2-7
cdr3_length: 14
clone_size: -
v_call: TRBV5-1
d_call: -
cdr3_nt: TGCGCCAGCAGCTTAGGGGGATGGAGTTACGAGCAGTACTTC
cdr3_aa: CASSLGGWSYEQYF

j_call: TRBJ1-2
cdr3_length: 13
clone_size: -
v_call: TRBV5-4
d_call: -
cdr3_nt: TGTGCCAGCAGCTTGGCCGGGTTCAATGGCTACACCTTC
cdr3_aa: CASSLAGFNGYTF

j_call: TRBJ2-2
cdr3_length: 16
clone_size: -
v_call: TRBV5-1
d_call: -
cdr3_nt: TGCGCCAGCAGCTTGATTCGGGCCGCGAACACCGGGGAGCTGTTTTTT
cdr3_aa: CASSLIRAANTGELFF

j_call: TRBJ1-2
cdr3_length: 14
clone_size: many
v_call: TRBV30
d_call: TRBD1
cdr3_nt: TGTGCCTGGAGTTTGACAGGGGGTAACTATGGCTACACCTTC
cdr3_aa: CAWSLTGGNYGYTF

j_call: TRBJ2-7
cdr3_length: 13
clone_size: many
v_call: TRBV11-2
d_call: TRBD1
cdr3_nt: TGTGCCAGCAGCCGGACAGGGTTTCCAATGGAGTACTTC
cdr3_aa: CASSRTGFPMEYF

j_call: TRBJ2-5
cdr3_length: 12
clone_size: many
v_call: TRBV12-3/TRBV12-4
d_call: -
cdr3_nt: TGTGCCAGCGGCATTATTCAAGAGACCCAGTACTTC
cdr3_aa: CASGIIQETQYF

j_call: TRBJ2-7
cdr3_length: 15
clone_size: many
v_call: TRBV4-3
d_call: TRBD1
cdr3_nt: TGCGCCAGCAGCCAAGAGGGACAGGGTACCTACGAGCAGTACTTC
cdr3_aa: CASSQEGQGTYEQYF

j_call: TRBJ1-5
cdr3_length: 14
clone_size: many
v_call: TRBV6-6
d_call: -
cdr3_nt: TGTGCCAGCAGACCTGACAGGAGCAATCAGCCCCAGCATTTT
cdr3_aa: CASRPDRSNQPQHF

j_call: TRBJ2-3
cdr3_length: 13
clone_size: many
v_call: TRBV2
d_call: -
cdr3_nt: TGTGCCAGCAGTGAACAGGGAGAAGATACGCAGTATTTT
cdr3_aa: CASSEQGEDTQYF

j_call: TRBJ2-7
cdr3_length: 17
clone_size: many
v_call: TRBV6-6
d_call: TRBD2
cdr3_nt: TGTGCCAGCAGTTACTCTCAACTAGCGGGTTACTCCTACGAGCAGTACTTC
cdr3_aa: CASSYSQLAGYSYEQYF

j_call: TRBJ1-6
cdr3_length: 14
clone_size: many
v_call: TRBV28
d_call: -
cdr3_nt: TGTGCCAGCAGTTTGGGGAGGTTTACTTCACCCCTCCACTTT
cdr3_aa: CASSLGRFTSPLHF

j_call: TRBJ2-1
cdr3_length: 15
clone_size: -
v_call: TRBV3-1
d_call: TRBD2
cdr3_nt: TGTGCCAGCAGCCAAGTCGCGACTAGCGCCAATGAGCAGTTCTTC
cdr3_aa: CASSQVATSANEQFF

j_call: TRBJ2-2
cdr3_length: 13
clone_size: many
v_call: TRBV27
d_call: -
cdr3_nt: TGTGCCAGCAGTTTGGGACGGATCGGGGAGCTGTTTTTT
cdr3_aa: CASSLGRIGELFF

j_call: TRBJ2-3
cdr3_length: 15
clone_size: many
v_call: TRBV5-1
d_call: -
cdr3_nt: TGCGCCAGCAGCGGGGGGGCCGGGCCCACAGATACGCAGTATTTT
cdr3_aa: CASSGGAGPTDTQYF

j_call: TRBJ2-5
cdr3_length: 13
clone_size: -
v_call: TRBV25-1
d_call: -
cdr3_nt: TGTGCCAGCAGCGTCCCGGGGAAAGAGACCCAGTACTTC
cdr3_aa: CASSVPGKETQYF

j_call: TRBJ2-3
cdr3_length: 16
clone_size: -
v_call: TRBV5-4
d_call: TRBD2
cdr3_nt: TGTGCCAGCAGCCCTTCCGGCGGGGGGGGGACAGATACGCAGTATTTT
cdr3_aa: CASSPSGGGGTDTQYF

j_call: TRBJ2-3
cdr3_length: 16
clone_size: few
v_call: TRBV29-1
d_call: TRBD2
cdr3_nt: TGCAGCGTTGGTGCTATCTGGGAGGGGAGCACAGATACGCAGTATTTT
cdr3_aa: CSVGAIWEGSTDTQYF

j_call: TRBJ2-7
cdr3_length: 16
clone_size: -
v_call: TRBV5-5
d_call: -
cdr3_nt: TGTGCCAGCAGCTTGGCTCCCCCCGACCTCTCCTACGAGCAGTACTTC
cdr3_aa: CASSLAPPDLSYEQYF

j_call: TRBJ1-3
cdr3_length: 14
clone_size: many
v_call: TRBV12-3/TRBV12-4
d_call: -
cdr3_nt: TGTGCCAGCAGTTTAGGGCCAGCTGGAAACACCATATATTTT
cdr3_aa: CASSLGPAGNTIYF

j_call: TRBJ2-1
cdr3_length: 16
clone_size: few
v_call: TRBV20-1
d_call: TRBD2
cdr3_nt: TGCAGTGCTAGAGATGCGCGGGGGGGCAAGTACAATGAGCAGTTCTTC
cdr3_aa: CSARDARGGKYNEQFF

j_call: TRBJ2-1
cdr3_length: 12
clone_size: many
v_call: TRBV11-3
d_call: -
cdr3_nt: TGTGCCAGCAGCTGGTTAGAGGATGAGCAGTTCTTC
cdr3_aa: CASSWLEDEQFF

j_call: TRBJ1-1
cdr3_length: 16
clone_size: -
v_call: TRBV29-1
d_call: -
cdr3_nt: TGCAGCGTTGAAATTCGGGATACAGGGATGAACACTGAAGCTTTCTTT
cdr3_aa: CSVEIRDTGMNTEAFF

j_call: TRBJ2-1
cdr3_length: 14
clone_size: -
v_call: TRBV28
d_call: -
cdr3_nt: TGTGCCAGCAGTTTAGGGGAGGCTAGCGATGAGCAGTTCTTC
cdr3_aa: CASSLGEASDEQFF

j_call: TRBJ2-1
cdr3_length: 14
clone_size: many
v_call: TRBV4-3
d_call: -
cdr3_nt: TGCGCCAGCAGCCAAGATGCGGCATCAAGTGAGCAGTTCTTC
cdr3_aa: CASSQDAASSEQFF